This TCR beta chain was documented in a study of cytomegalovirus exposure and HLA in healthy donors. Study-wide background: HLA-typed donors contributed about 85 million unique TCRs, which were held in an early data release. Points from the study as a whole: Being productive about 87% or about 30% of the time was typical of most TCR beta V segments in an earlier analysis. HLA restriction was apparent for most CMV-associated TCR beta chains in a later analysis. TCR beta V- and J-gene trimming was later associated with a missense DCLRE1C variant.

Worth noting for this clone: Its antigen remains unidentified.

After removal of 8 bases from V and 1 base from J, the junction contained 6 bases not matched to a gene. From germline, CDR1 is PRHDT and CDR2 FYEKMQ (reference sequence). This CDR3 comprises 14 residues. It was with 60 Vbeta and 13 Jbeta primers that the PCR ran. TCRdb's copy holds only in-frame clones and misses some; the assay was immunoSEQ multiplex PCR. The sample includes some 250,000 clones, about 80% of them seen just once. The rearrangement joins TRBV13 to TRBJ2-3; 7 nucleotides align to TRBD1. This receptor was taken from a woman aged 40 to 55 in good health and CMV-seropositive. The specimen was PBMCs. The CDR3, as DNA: TGTGCCAGCCAGGGGGAAGGGGGCACAGATACGCAGTATTTT. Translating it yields CASQGEGGTDTQYF.